This T cell receptor beta chain was profiled in a study of CD4 T cells in relation to SARS-CoV-2 and coronaviruses. Study overall: Convalescent donors were aged about 21 to 75, with median about 40 years. Of the patients, 7 or 8 were male, 4 female, two Hispanic. Study observations and caveats: In roughly 61% of donors, memory CD4+ clonotypes crossrecognized SARS-CoV-2 and at least one common cold coronavirus spike. Crossreactivity was assessed only for spike protein, not other viral proteins.

A note on this clone: Antigen unknown.

Repertoires were generated with immunoSEQ multiplex PCR, while TCRdb's copy carries only in-frame clones and drops some. The top ten hold approximately 0.4% of the sample, which has tens of thousands of clones, just over 90% seen once. Germline CDR1 reads LGHNT; CDR2 reads FRNRAP. V gave up 0 bases and J gave up 7 bases; unmatched junction bases: 10. The CDR3 covers 17 residues. Material for sequencing was naive CD4+ T cells from PBMCs. This sample's subset: naive CD4+ T cells isolated by negative enrichment. This sequence joins TRBV12-5 and TRBJ2-1, with 9 bases fitting TRBD2. This TCR came from an adult with COVID-19. In nucleotides, the CDR3 is TGTGCTAGTGGTTTGGTACTGGTGACTAGCGGAGTAAATGAGCAGTTCTTC. This codes for CASGLVLVTSGVNEQFF.